Below are 29 T cell receptor beta chains sequenced from a single sample in a study of cytomegalovirus exposure and HLA in healthy donors. PCR was performed using 60 Vbeta and 13 Jbeta primers. Profiling relied on immunoSEQ multiplex PCR, and the TCRdb table lists in-frame clones only, not all of them. Seen here are some 75,000 clones, more than 60% observed once, and the top ten hold under 7%. The sequenced material came from PBMCs. The receptors stem from a young man in good health and CMV-seropositive.

This rearrangement joins TRBV28 to TRBJ1-3; D remains unclear. The CDR3 runs 15 residues. V lost 3 bases to trimming and J lost 0 bases, with 9 bases between them. The V gene's germline CDR1 is MDHEN and CDR2 SYDVKM. The CDR3 reads CASSFGEISGNTIYF. The CDR3 DNA follows: TGTGCCAGCAGTTTTGGAGAAATCTCTGGAAACACCATATATTTT. Combining the CDR3 with reference TRBV28 and TRBJ1-3 gives the whole variable domain DVKVTQSSRYLVKRTGEKVFLECVQDMDHENMFWYRQDPGLGLRLIYFSYDVKMKEKGDIPEGYSVSREKKERFSLILESASTNQTSMYLCASSFGEISGNTIYFGEGSWLTVV.

The V call is TRBV7-2, the J call TRBJ1-1; 7 bases align to TRBD1. This CDR3 has 13 residues. The trim removed 4 bases at V and 11 bases at J, leaving 10 bases unmatched. Germline CDR1 SGHTA, CDR2 FQGNSA. The CDR3 loop reads CASSSLLGTEAFF. The CDR3 region has the DNA TGTGCCAGCAGCTCCCTCCTCGGGACAGAGGCTTTCTTT.

This clone was seen more than once but under ten times. The chain links TRBV18 to TRBJ1-5; D is unresolved. The CDR3 sequence is 17 residues long. V was cut by 2 bases and J by 2 bases, with 16 bases left in between. The germline gives CDR1 KGHSH, CDR2 LQKENI. The CDR3 here is CASSPAGIHQGNQPQHF. The DNA for the CDR3 is TGTGCCAGCTCACCAGCCGGGATCCACCAGGGCAATCAGCCCCAGCATTTT.

V gene TRBV28 combines with J gene TRBJ1-1, with D uncertain. Germline-derived CDR1 and CDR2 are MDHEN and SYDVKM. The CDR3 covers 13 residues. The V end lost 3 bases, the J end lost 2 bases, and 7 bases lay between the germline ends. Written as DNA, the CDR3 is TGTGCCAGCAGTTTCGGACTCAACACTGAAGCTTTCTTT. This codes for CASSFGLNTEAFF.

The genes are TRBV14 and TRBJ2-1; TRBD2 aligns across 12 bases. Unmatched junction bases numbered 13, after V lost 1 base and J lost 9 bases. CDR3 length: 18 amino acids. Germline CDR1 and CDR2: SGHDN and FVKESK. CDR3 region: CASSQVGLAGPFHSEQFF. CDR3 bases: TGTGCCAGCAGCCAAGTGGGACTAGCGGGCCCCTTTCATAGTGAGCAGTTCTTC.

The rearrangement joins TRBV27 to TRBJ1-1; D call uncertain. Germline CDR1 is MNHEY and CDR2 is SMNVEV (reference sequence). The CDR3 length is 14 residues. Trimming took off 8 bases at V and 10 bases at J, with 23 bases between the two ends. CDR3 sequence (DNA): TGTGCCAGCTCTACGAGGGATCGGGCCATGACAGCTTTCTTT. It encodes CASSTRDRAMTAFF.

The chain uses TRBV27 and TRBJ1-1; no clear D. The CDR3 is made up of 13 amino acids. Germline-derived CDR1 and CDR2 are MNHEY and SMNVEV (reference sequence). V lost 8 bases, J lost 4 bases, and 14 bases lay in between. CDR3 region: CASLTSGSTEAFF. The DNA for the CDR3 is TGTGCCAGCCTAACTTCAGGAAGCACTGAAGCTTTCTTT.

The rearrangement links TRBV4-1 to TRBJ2-1; 15 nucleotides line up with TRBD2. The V segment lost 6 bases and the J segment 9 bases; nucleotides outside the gene matches: 6. There are 15 residues in the CDR3. CDR1 MGHRA and CDR2 YSYEKL come from the germline V gene. CDR3 in amino acids: CASSRTSGRVGEQFF. CDR3 bases: TGCGCCAGCAGTCGGACTAGCGGGAGGGTCGGTGAGCAGTTCTTC.

The CDR3 reads CSVVNRGGGELFF. In DNA form, the CDR3 reads TGCAGCGTTGTAAACAGGGGAGGCGGGGAGCTGTTTTTT. The V gene is TRBV29-1, the J gene TRBJ2-2; D may be TRBD1 (7 bases). The germline V gene encodes CDR1 SQVTM and CDR2 ANQGSEA. V lost 4 bases and J lost 7, with 13 bases in between. This CDR3 has 13 amino acids.

In regard to this clone: At one end the junction does not follow the germline gene, possibly because of a read error. Different DNA sequences within this sample yield the same CDR3. The chain carries TRBV6-5 and TRBJ1-2, with TRBD1 matching 9 bases. CDR1 is MNHEY and CDR2 is SVGAGI in the germline V gene. The CDR3 has 15 residues. CDR3 sequence reads: CASSQTGGANEGYTF. CDR3 nucleotides: TGTGCCAGCAGTCAAACAGGGGGCGCGAACGAGGGCTACACCTTT.

CDR3 bases: TGTGCCATCAGTATCGGGACTCGATACAATGAGCAGTTCTTC. Translation gives CAISIGTRYNEQFF. This chain joins TRBV10-3 and TRBJ2-1; a weak D match, TRBD2 (6 bases). The germline V and J ends were trimmed by 5 bases and 4 bases, with 12 bases remaining between them. The germline V gene encodes CDR1 ENHRY and CDR2 SYGVKD. The CDR3 runs 14 residues.

This clone is a singleton in its sample. The chain uses TRBV20-1 and TRBJ1-2, with unresolved D. Looked up from germline, CDR1 is DFQATT and CDR2 is SNEGSKA (reference sequence). Between the trimmed V and J ends, which lost 0 bases and 13 bases, there was a span of 9 bases. This CDR3 is 10 amino acids long. The DNA of the CDR3 is TGCAGTGCTAGAGATCATCGGGTCACCTTC. Translated: CSARDHRVTF.

This rearrangement joins TRBV7-2 to TRBJ2-7; perhaps TRBD2 as D (6 bases). From germline, CDR1 is SGHTA and CDR2 FQGNSA. V shed 5 bases and J shed 2 bases, with 16 bases lying between them. The CDR3 contains 15 residues. The CDR3 DNA sequence: TGTGCCAGCAGCCCCCGGGAGCGCACTACCTACGAGCAGTACTTC. Amino acid sequence: CASSPRERTTYEQYF.

This clone appeared a single time. This chain joins TRBV6-6 and TRBJ1-5; maybe TRBD1 (6 bases). The germline V gene encodes CDR1 MNHNY and CDR2 SVGAGI (reference sequence). This CDR3 contains 11 residues. The V gene lost 6 bases and the J gene lost 7 bases, with 7 bases spanning the gap. Written as DNA, the CDR3 is TGTGCCAGCAGCCAGGGGCAGCCCCAGCATTTT. Its translation: CASSQGQPQHF.

The chain recombines TRBV5-1 with TRBJ1-1; 8 nucleotides match TRBD1. After removal of 3 bases from V and 4 bases from J, the junction contained 8 bases not matched to a gene. Germline V lookup: CDR1 SGHRS, CDR2 YFSETQ. The CDR3 loop spans 15 amino acids. DNA for the CDR3: TGCGCCAGCAGCTCCGGGACAGGACCACGCACTGAAGCTTTCTTT. This codes for CASSSGTGPRTEAFF.

This clone has just a few counts. The chain joins TRBV5-6 to TRBJ2-1, with D uncertain. This CDR3 has 15 residues. Germline V lookup: CDR1 SGHDT, CDR2 YYEEEE. V dropped 3 bases and J dropped 1 base, with 11 bases sitting between them. The chain's CDR3 is CASSWVGGSYNEQFF. Here the CDR3 DNA reads TGTGCCAGCAGCTGGGTTGGCGGTTCCTACAATGAGCAGTTCTTC.

The chain carries TRBV29-1 and TRBJ2-3; D unresolved. The CDR3 runs 12 residues. Germline CDR1 SQVTM, CDR2 ANQGSEA. V shed 5 bases and J shed 9 bases, with 15 bases lying between them. DNA of the CDR3: TGCAGCGTTCGAAAGGCGGCTCAGACGCAGTATTTT. Translation: CSVRKAAQTQYF.

CDR3 loop: CASSHGLLSSEQYF. CDR3 nucleotide sequence: TGTGCCAGCAGCCACGGACTCCTCAGCAGCGAGCAGTACTTC. The chain carries TRBV28 and TRBJ2-7; maybe TRBD2 (5 bases). The germline gives CDR1 MDHEN, CDR2 SYDVKM. This CDR3 region has 14 residues. Trimming stripped 6 bases from V and 6 bases from J, with 18 bases between. The full variable domain, its missing parts supplied by reference TRBV28 and TRBJ2-7, is DVKVTQSSRYLVKRTGEKVFLECVQDMDHENMFWYRQDPGLGLRLIYFSYDVKMKEKGDIPEGYSVSREKKERFSLILESASTNQTSMYLCASSHGLLSSEQYFGPGTRLTVT.

The J gene is TRBJ2-7, the V gene TRBV20-1; D is unresolved. Germline V gives CDR1 DFQATT, CDR2 SNEGSKA (reference sequence). The CDR3 spans 11 residues. With 5 bases removed from V and 4 bases from J, the gap between germline ends came to 9 bases. The CDR3 DNA reads as TGCAGTGCTCCCCTTTTATACGAGCAGTACTTC. It codes for CSAPLLYEQYF.

The chain links TRBV9 to TRBJ2-5; 8 positions agree with TRBD1. Trimming cost V 5 bases and J 0 bases; bases outside gene matches: 15. Looked up from germline, CDR1 is SGDLS and CDR2 is YYNGEE. The CDR3 has 18 amino acids. CDR3 sequence (DNA): TGTGCCAGCAGTAGGGGGGCCCGGCCGGGACAGGACCAAGAGACCCAGTACTTC. Amino acids: CASSRGARPGQDQETQYF.

The chain couples TRBV6-5 to TRBJ2-5; tentative D call: TRBD1 (6 bases). Deletions cut 6 bases from V and 4 bases from J, with 12 bases between. Germline V gene sequence: CDR1 MNHEY, CDR2 SVGAGI. This CDR3 is 13 amino acids long. The CDR3 coding sequence is TGTGCCAGCAGCAGGACAGTGGGAGAGACCCAGTACTTC. Translated, it gives CASSRTVGETQYF.

This clone was seen a single time. The chain uses TRBV18 and TRBJ1-1, with D possibly TRBD1 on 5 matching bases. The germline V and J ends were trimmed by 0 bases and 8 bases, with 10 bases remaining between them. Germline-derived CDR1 and CDR2 are KGHSH and LQKENI. This CDR3 spans 13 amino acids. CDR3 coding DNA: TGTGCCAGCTCACCACCCCCAGGACACGAAGCTTTCTTT. Residues: CASSPPPGHEAFF. The whole variable domain, remainder taken from reference TRBV18 and TRBJ1-1, is NAGVMQNPRHLVRRRGQEARLRCSPMKGHSHVYWYRQLPEEGLKFMVYLQKENIIDESGMPKERFSAEFPKEGPSILRIQQVVRGDSAAYFCASSPPPGHEAFFGQGTRLTVV.

This chain joins TRBV2 and TRBJ1-2, with a possible D match to TRBD1 (6 bases). Trimming shortened V by 6 bases and J by 0 bases, and 17 bases separated the two germline ends. CDR3 length equals 16 residues. Germline V gives CDR1 SNHLY, CDR2 FYNNEI. The CDR3 DNA sequence: TGTGCCAGCAGCGCCGGGACACGACCTGCTAACTATGGCTACACCTTC. Translating it yields CASSAGTRPANYGYTF. The whole variable domain, remainder taken from reference TRBV2 and TRBJ1-2, is EPEVTQTPSHQVTQMGQEVILRCVPISNHLYFYWYRQILGQKVEFLVSFYNNEISEKSEIFDDQFSVERPDGSNFTLKIRSTKLEDSAMYFCASSAGTRPANYGYTFGSGTRLTVV.

The rearrangement uses TRBV28 and TRBJ1-2, with TRBD1 as a possible D gene (6 bases). Germline lookup yields CDR1 MDHEN and CDR2 SYDVKM. The CDR3 totals 13 residues. V was shortened by 3 bases and J by 5 bases, with 10 bases between the two germline ends. In DNA, the CDR3 is TGTGCCAGCAGTTTGACAGGAGCGTATGGCTACACCTTC. Translation gives CASSLTGAYGYTF.

This clone was detected once. The chain links TRBV6-6 to TRBJ1-1, with D perhaps TRBD1 (5 bases). V was pared by 7 bases and J by 8 bases, with 11 bases between. Germline CDR1 is MNHNY and CDR2 is SVGAGI (reference sequence). The CDR3 consists of 11 residues. Here the CDR3 reads CASINGGEAFF. The DNA for the CDR3 is TGTGCCAGCATCAACGGGGGGGAAGCTTTCTTT.

The CDR3 is CSVTLGTGAGNEQFF. CDR3 DNA: TGCAGCGTCACCCTTGGGACAGGGGCCGGCAATGAGCAGTTCTTC. The chain links TRBV29-1 to TRBJ2-1; 10 bases are shared with TRBD1. CDR3 length equals 15 residues. Germline-derived CDR1 and CDR2 are SQVTM and ANQGSEA. J gave up 6 bases and V 6 bases, and 11 bases lay outside the gene matches.

The rearrangement joins TRBV10-3 to TRBJ2-7; TRBD2 aligns across 7 bases. J was trimmed by 3 bases and V by 1 base; bases with no gene match: 6. The CDR3 length is 15 residues. The germline V gene has CDR1 ENHRY and CDR2 SYGVKD. The chain's CDR3 is CAISEWLAGSYEQYF. The CDR3, as DNA: TGTGCCATCAGTGAGTGGTTAGCGGGCAGCTACGAGCAGTACTTC.

Comments on this clone: The junction departs from germline at one end; a sequencing error may be responsible. V and J are TRBV14 and TRBJ2-3, with TRBD1 matching 9 bases. The CDR3 has 13 residues. Germline CDR1 is SGHDN and CDR2 is FVKESK. Here the CDR3 reads CASSGTGIIVSNF. The CDR3 nucleotides read TGTGCCAGCAGCGGGACAGGGATAATCGTTTCGAATTTT.

The V and J genes are TRBV28 and TRBJ2-3, with 9 bases identical to TRBD2. The CDR3 totals 12 residues. CDR1 MDHEN and CDR2 SYDVKM come from the germline V gene. CDR3 sequence (DNA): TGTAGTAGCGGGAGTTTCACAGATACGCAGTATTTT. Translating it yields CSSGSFTDTQYF.